This T cell receptor beta chain was documented in a study of identical twins. Overall study results and limits: Twin sharing of out-of-frame TCR alpha was underestimated by models in monozygotic pairs. Analyses of zero insertions could be partly confounded by invariant MAIT and iNKT cells. Less excess twin sharing appeared in beta out-of-frame sequences.

TCRdb reanalysed the 5' RACE reads using MiXCR and keeps one entry per CDR3 protein. Of about 340,000 distinct CDR3 sequences listed, about 10% are singletons. CDR3 length equals 18 residues. J was trimmed by 7 bases and V by 2 bases; bases with no gene match: 9. Germline CDR1 and CDR2: SGHNT and YYREEE (reference sequence). This clonotype has just a few counts. As yet, its antigen is unknown. All donors comprised healthy Caucasians. This TCR was sampled from a woman between 50 and 59 years old in good health. The sample consisted of naive T cells sorted from blood. The chain couples TRBV5-4 to TRBJ2-1; TRBD2 agrees at 16 bases. The CDR3 reads CASSFGGLAGGRGNEQFF. CDR3 nucleotide sequence: TGTGCCAGCAGCTTTGGGGGACTAGCGGGAGGGCGGGGAAATGAGCAGTTCTTC.